This TCR beta chain appears in the sequencing data of a study of siplizumab effects on memory and regulatory T cells. Overall study results and limits: Proliferating Tregs in siplizumab cultures were never verified as suppressive. Roughly 75-96% of proliferating CD4+ or CD8+ clones defied assignment to a naive or memory phenotype.

CDR3 length equals 13 residues. In germline, CDR1 is SGHNT, CDR2 YYREEE (reference sequence). V lost 3 bases and J 1 base, leaving 2 bases between the germline ends. The data were produced by immunoSEQ multiplex PCR, yet TCRdb's version contains in-frame clones alone and is incomplete. The table includes about 110,000 clones, 80% to 95% detected once. Concerning this clone: The antigen remains unidentified.

Sequencing was carried out using CD4+ T cells sorted from blood. The sequence was collected from a human donor in good health. The rearrangement links TRBV5-4 to TRBJ2-6; D remains unclear. CDR3: CASSYSGANVLTF. CDR3 DNA sequence: TGTGCCAGCAGCTATTCTGGGGCCAACGTCCTGACTTTC.